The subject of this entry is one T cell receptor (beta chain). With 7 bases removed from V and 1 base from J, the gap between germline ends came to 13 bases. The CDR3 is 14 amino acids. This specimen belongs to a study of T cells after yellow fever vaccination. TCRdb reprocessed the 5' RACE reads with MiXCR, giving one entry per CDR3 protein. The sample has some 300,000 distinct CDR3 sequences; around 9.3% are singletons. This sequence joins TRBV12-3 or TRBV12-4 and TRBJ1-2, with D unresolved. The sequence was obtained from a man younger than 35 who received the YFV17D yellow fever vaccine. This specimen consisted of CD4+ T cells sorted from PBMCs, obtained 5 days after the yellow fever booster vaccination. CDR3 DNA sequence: TGTGCCAGCACCAGGTTCACAGTTAACTATGGCTACACCTTC. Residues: CASTRFTVNYGYTF.